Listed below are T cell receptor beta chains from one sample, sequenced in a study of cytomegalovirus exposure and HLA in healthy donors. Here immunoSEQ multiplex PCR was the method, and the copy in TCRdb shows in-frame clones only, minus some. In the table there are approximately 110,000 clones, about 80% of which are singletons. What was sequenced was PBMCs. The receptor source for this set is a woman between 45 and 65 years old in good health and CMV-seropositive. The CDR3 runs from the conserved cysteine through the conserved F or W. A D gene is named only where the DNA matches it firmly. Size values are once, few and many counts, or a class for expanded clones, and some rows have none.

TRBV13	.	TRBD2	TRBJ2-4	TGTGCCAGCAGCTTAATGGCGGGACTAGCTGACAAAAACATTCAGTACTTC	CASSLMAGLADKNIQYF
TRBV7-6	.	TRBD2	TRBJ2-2	TGTGCCAGCAGCTCAACTAGCGGGGGGCCTTACACCGGGGAGCTGTTTTTT	CASSSTSGGPYTGELFF
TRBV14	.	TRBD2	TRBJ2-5	TGTGCCAGCAGCCAACCTTACCGTGGGACTAGCGGGGGGGCCGAAGAGACCCAGTACTTC	CASSQPYRGTSGGAEETQYF
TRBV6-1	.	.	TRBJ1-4	TGTGCCAGCAGTGACAGGGGATACGAAAAACTGTTTTTT	CASSDRGYEKLFF
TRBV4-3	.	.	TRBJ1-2	TGCGCCAGCAGCTCCCAGGTGGGTCTTGGCTACACCTTC	CASSSQVGLGYTF
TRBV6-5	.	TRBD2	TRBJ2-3	TGTGCCAGCAGTCCTGGACTAGCGGGGGCTCTGCAGTATTTT	CASSPGLAGALQYF
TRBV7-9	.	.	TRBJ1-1	TGTGCCAGCAGCTTCGGTTACAGCACTGAAGCTTTCTTT	CASSFGYSTEAFF
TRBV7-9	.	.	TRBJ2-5	TGTGCCAGCAGCGGGGCTTCTGGCTGGGAGACCCAGTACTTC	CASSGASGWETQYF
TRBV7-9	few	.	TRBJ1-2	TGTGCCAGCAGCTTAGAACTGCTCTATGGCTACACCTTC	CASSLELLYGYTF
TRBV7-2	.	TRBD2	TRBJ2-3	TGTGCCAGCAGTCCCAAAAGGGTTACTAGCGGGAGGGCCTATACGCAGTATTTT	CASSPKRVTSGRAYTQYF
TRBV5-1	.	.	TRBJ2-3	TGCGCCAGCAGCCCTAGGGCGGGAGATACGCAGTATTTT	CASSPRAGDTQYF
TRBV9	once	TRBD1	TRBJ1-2	TGTGCCAGCAGCGTAGGGTCGATTAGGACAGGGGGTAAGAATGGCTACACCTTC	CASSVGSIRTGGKNGYTF
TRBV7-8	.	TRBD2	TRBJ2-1	TGTGCCAGCAGCCTCAGCGGGAGTTACAATGAGCAGTTCTTC	CASSLSGSYNEQFF
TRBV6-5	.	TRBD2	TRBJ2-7	TGTGCCAGCAGTACGAAGCGGGGACCCTACGAGCAGTACTTC	CASSTKRGPYEQYF
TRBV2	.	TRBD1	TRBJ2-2	TGTGCCAGCAGTGGCTCCGGGACAGGGTCCACCGGGGAGCTGTTTTTT	CASSGSGTGSTGELFF
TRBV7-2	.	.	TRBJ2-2	TGTGCCAGCAGCTTGTGGCCTTCGAATCTCAACACCGGGGAGCTGTTTTTT	CASSLWPSNLNTGELFF
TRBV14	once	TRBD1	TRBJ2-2	TGTGCCAGCAGCCCTACCTGGGGACAGGGTCCCACCGGGGAGCTGTTTTTT	CASSPTWGQGPTGELFF
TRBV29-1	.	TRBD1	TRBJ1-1	TGCAGCGTTGCTTTCCTCCGGGACAGAACGAACACTGAAGCTTTCTTT	CSVAFLRDRTNTEAFF
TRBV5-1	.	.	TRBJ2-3	TGCGCCAGCAGCTTGGTCGGATCGCAGGGGTCAGATACGCAGTATTTT	CASSLVGSQGSDTQYF
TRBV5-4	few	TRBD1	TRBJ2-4	TGTGCCAGCAGTCCCGGACAGGAGAGATCCAAAAACATTCAGTACTTC	CASSPGQERSKNIQYF
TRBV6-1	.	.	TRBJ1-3	TGTGCCAGCAATCTCGAGGGCGGCGTCGGAAACACCATATATTTT	CASNLEGGVGNTIYF
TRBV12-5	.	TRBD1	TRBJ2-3	TGTGCTAGTGGCCTCCAGGGGGCCGTAGATACGCAGTATTTT	CASGLQGAVDTQYF
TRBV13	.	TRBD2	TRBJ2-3	TGTGCCAGCAGCTTAGGGACTAGCGGGGCCATCACAGATACGCAGTATTTT	CASSLGTSGAITDTQYF
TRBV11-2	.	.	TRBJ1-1	TGTGCCAGCAGCACAGGAGTCGGGACATTGAACACTGAAGCTTTCTTT	CASSTGVGTLNTEAFF